This TCR beta chain emerged from a study of T-cell memory formation after mild COVID-19. Study-wide background: Clusters of TCRs were largely donor specific.

Details on this clonotype: What it recognizes is unknown.

TCRdb recomputed calls from the 5' RACE reads with MiXCR, one row per CDR3 protein. The sample includes more than 100,000 distinct CDR3 sequences, about 5.9% of them seen just once. Study-wide results and limits: From day 15 to 85, contracting clones were balanced between CD4 and CD8, whereas later expanders leaned toward CD4+. CD4+ contracting clones lay mainly in CM and EM, CD8+ ones in EMRA.

The sequence came from an adult woman who had mild COVID-19 (a few samples of this study predate the infection). Cell type and time point are not known. Sequenced sample: PBMCs or a T cell subset sorted from them (not recorded which).

The chain's CDR3 is CASSRDEGQGRVGYTF. CDR3 nucleotides: TGCGCCAGCAGCCGAGATGAGGGGCAGGGGCGTGTTGGCTACACCTTC. The rearrangement joins TRBV4-1 to TRBJ1-2; D possibly corresponds to TRBD1 (6 bases). Germline V gene data show CDR1 as MGHRA and CDR2 as YSYEKL. Deletions cut 4 bases from V and 7 bases from J, with 22 bases between. CDR3 size: 16 residues.